The 9 T cell receptor beta chains in this list originate from one sample, sequenced in a study of CD8+ T cells in alopecia areata. cDNA reverse transcribed from extracted RNA served as the sequencing template. Assay used: immunoSEQ multiplex PCR; TCRdb lists only in-frame clones, some missing. The sample has about 30,000 clones, less than 65% seen once. Sequenced material: NKG2D-high CD8+ T cells sorted from blood. All receptors derive from a human donor with alopecia areata.

This chain joins TRBV29-1 and TRBJ2-1, with no clear D. The length of the CDR3 is 14 residues. Trimming stripped 3 bases from V and 4 bases from J, with 13 bases between. Germline V gene sequence: CDR1 SQVTM, CDR2 ANQGSEA. The CDR3 is CSVDSWQPYNEQFF. The CDR3 region has the DNA TGCAGCGTTGATTCCTGGCAACCTTACAATGAGCAGTTCTTC.

The V call is TRBV7-9, the J call TRBJ2-5; no definite D call. V was clipped by 5 bases and J by 2 bases, with 15 bases between them. This CDR3 is 15 amino acids long. Germline V gene sequence: CDR1 SEHNR, CDR2 FQNEAQ (reference sequence). CDR3 DNA: TGTGCCAGCAGCCAGTTAGTGGACGGGCAAGAGACCCAGTACTTC. Translating it yields CASSQLVDGQETQYF.

V is TRBV29-1 and J is TRBJ2-1; TRBD2 matches 10 bases. Unmatched junction bases numbered 11, after V lost 4 bases and J lost 8 bases. The CDR3 totals 15 residues. Germline V lookup: CDR1 SQVTM, CDR2 ANQGSEA. The CDR3 region is CSVVQRGGRWDEQFF. CDR3 coding DNA: TGCAGCGTTGTGCAGCGGGGGGGCCGGTGGGATGAGCAGTTCTTC.

This chain uses TRBV7-2 with TRBJ2-7, with D perhaps matching TRBD2 (5 bases). Germline V gene lookup returns CDR1 SGHTA and CDR2 FQGNSA. This CDR3 has 14 amino acids. The V end lost 4 bases, the J end lost 6 bases, and 16 bases lay between the germline ends. CDR3 DNA sequence: TGTGCCAGCAGCTGCGACGGGGTGGTATGCGAGCAGTACTTC. It codes for CASSCDGVVCEQYF.

The genes are TRBV30 and TRBJ2-2; D gene ambiguous. Between the trimmed V and J ends, which lost 0 bases and 7 bases, there was a span of 9 bases. Germline CDR1 reads GTSNPN; CDR2 reads SVGIG (reference sequence). This CDR3 has 13 amino acids. CDR3 sequence: CAWSVDRYGELFF. Here the CDR3 DNA reads TGTGCCTGGAGTGTAGATAGATACGGGGAGCTGTTTTTT.

The genes are TRBV15 and TRBJ2-7, with no clear D. The CDR3 spans 16 residues. V was trimmed by 1 base and J by 1 base, leaving 14 bases between them. Germline V gives CDR1 LNHNV, CDR2 YYDKDF (reference sequence). CDR3: CATSRADGRPSYEQYF. The CDR3 region has the DNA TGTGCCACCAGCAGAGCTGACGGACGTCCATCCTACGAGCAGTACTTC.

The chain combines TRBV28 with TRBJ2-5; D might be TRBD1 (6 bases). Germline-derived CDR1 and CDR2 are MDHEN and SYDVKM. The CDR3 loop spans 14 amino acids. V was pared by 6 bases and J by 5 bases, with 16 bases between. Here the CDR3 DNA reads TGTGCCAGCAGCCGATCACTGAGGGGGGAGACCCAGTACTTC. Residues: CASSRSLRGETQYF.

With respect to this clone: Germline and junction disagree at one end, which may indicate a read error. V and J are TRBV7-2 and TRBJ1-1; D ambiguous. This CDR3 is 15 amino acids long. Germline V CDR1 and CDR2: SGHTA, FQGNSA. As DNA, the CDR3 is TGTGCCAGCAGTTTAGCGGGGTCTTGGAACACTGAAGCTTTCTTT. Protein sequence: CASSLAGSWNTEAFF. Full variable domain (missing parts from reference TRBV7-2 and TRBJ1-1): GAGVSQSPSNKVTEKGKDVELRCDPISGHTALYWYRQSLGQGLEFLIYFQGNSAPDKSGLPSDRFSAERTGGSVSTLTIQRTQQEDSAVYLCASSLAGSWNTEAFFGQGTRLTVV.

This clone was detected only once. CDR3 amino acids: CASSLRYPPNEQFF. The CDR3 nucleotides are TGTGCCAGCAGTTTACGGTACCCCCCCAATGAGCAGTTCTTC. This chain joins TRBV27 and TRBJ2-1; D is undetermined. The V end lost 2 bases, the J end lost 6 bases, and 11 bases lay between the germline ends. This CDR3 spans 14 amino acids. Germline V gives CDR1 MNHEY, CDR2 SMNVEV (reference sequence).